These 13 T cell receptor beta chains share one sample of origin, sequenced in a study of tumour-infiltrating T cells in Burkitt lymphoma. Data came from immunoSEQ multiplex PCR; TCRdb stores just in-frame clones and leaves some out. This sample has around 420 clones, with around three fifths found just once. The sequenced material came from tumor tissue. These receptor sequences come from a human donor with Burkitt lymphoma.

This chain connects TRBV28 to TRBJ2-7, with 12 bases fitting TRBD1. The CDR3 loop spans 15 amino acids. V shed 3 bases and J 5 bases; nucleotides not matched to a gene: 5. Germline CDR1 reads MDHEN; CDR2 reads SYDVKM. DNA of the CDR3: TGTGCCAGCAGTTTCGGGACAGGGGGCCGCGACGAGCAGTACTTC. Protein product: CASSFGTGGRDEQYF.

The V gene is TRBV27, the J gene TRBJ2-3; D possibly corresponds to TRBD1 (6 bases). The length of the CDR3 is 14 residues. Germline loops: CDR1 MNHEY, CDR2 SMNVEV (reference sequence). Trimming shortened V by 5 bases and J by 2 bases, and 11 bases separated the two germline ends. CDR3 DNA sequence: TGTGCCAGCAGTCCAGGGGACGCCACAGATACGCAGTATTTT. It encodes CASSPGDATDTQYF.

The rearrangement joins TRBV5-1 to TRBJ1-5; possibly TRBD1 for D (6 bases). The germline gives CDR1 SGHRS, CDR2 YFSETQ. The CDR3 is made up of 14 amino acids. The V and J ends lost 4 bases and 4 bases respectively, with 12 bases between them. DNA of the CDR3: TGCGCCAGCAGCCCAAGGGGGGGGAATCAGCCCCAGCATTTT. Amino acid sequence: CASSPRGGNQPQHF.

The table lists this clone with a few counts. The chain combines TRBV5-1 with TRBJ1-2; D unclear. The CDR3 runs to 13 residues. In germline, CDR1 is SGHRS, CDR2 YFSETQ. V was cut by 0 bases and J by 2 bases, with 5 bases left in between. The DNA of the CDR3 is TGCGCCAGCAGCTTGGCCAGGAACTATGGCTACACCTTC. Protein: CASSLARNYGYTF.

The genes are TRBV7-9 and TRBJ2-7; tentative D call: TRBD2 (5 bases). The CDR3 is 13 residues long. The ends were cut back, 1 base at V and 5 bases at J, with 9 bases in the middle. Per the germline V gene, CDR1 is SEHNR and CDR2 is FQNEAQ (reference sequence). The CDR3 DNA reads TGTGCCAGCAGCTTAGATTCGGGGAACGAGCAGTACTTC. Protein: CASSLDSGNEQYF.

This rearrangement joins TRBV10-1 to TRBJ2-1; no clear D gene. The germline gives CDR1 WNHNN, CDR2 SYGVQD (reference sequence). The CDR3 is made up of 12 amino acids. V dropped 4 bases and J dropped 3 bases, with 4 bases sitting between them. CDR3 nucleotides: TGCGCCAGCAGTGGTGACTACAATGAGCAGTTCTTC. Protein: CASSGDYNEQFF.

This clone appeared a few times. The chain carries TRBV7-9 and TRBJ2-3; 11 bases fit TRBD2. V lost 3 bases to trimming and J lost 3 bases; unmatched junction nucleotides: 5. Per the germline V gene, CDR1 is SEHNR and CDR2 is FQNEAQ (reference sequence). This CDR3 has 16 amino acids. CDR3 DNA: TGTGCCAGCAGCTTGGGTAGCGGGGGGGAAACAGATACGCAGTATTTT. It codes for CASSLGSGGETDTQYF.

This rearrangement joins TRBV25-1 to TRBJ2-1; 11 nucleotides align to TRBD2. From germline, CDR1 is MGHDK and CDR2 SYGVNS. The V gene end was trimmed by 5 bases and the J gene end by 3 bases; junction bases not matched to a gene: 3. The CDR3 length is 15 residues. The CDR3 loop reads CASSTSGGSYNEQFF. Here the CDR3 DNA reads TGTGCCAGCAGTACTAGCGGGGGTAGCTACAATGAGCAGTTCTTC.

The chain couples TRBV27 to TRBJ1-1, with D maybe TRBD1 (6 bases). The CDR3 is 13 amino acids. Germline V gene lookup returns CDR1 MNHEY and CDR2 SMNVEV (reference sequence). V was clipped by 10 bases and J by 5 bases, with 17 bases between them. CDR3 nucleotides: TGTGCCAACGGCTGGGATCAGGGGACTGAAGCTTTCTTT. This translates into CANGWDQGTEAFF.

The genes are TRBV16 and TRBJ1-4; D gene ambiguous. The CDR3 loop spans 13 amino acids. V lost 0 bases and J lost 7, with 6 bases in between. From germline, CDR1 is KGHSY and CDR2 FQNENV. CDR3 protein: CASSQSTGEKLFF. The DNA for the CDR3 is TGTGCCAGCAGCCAATCTACGGGTGAAAAACTGTTTTTT.

Notes on this clone: The sample carries other DNA sequences with the same CDR3. This sequence joins TRBV2 and TRBJ2-2, with 9 bases fitting TRBD1. This CDR3 has 13 residues. From germline, CDR1 is SNHLY and CDR2 FYNNEI. DNA for the CDR3: TGTGCGACCGGGACAGGGAGGACCGGGGAGCTGTTTTTT. This gives the protein CATGTGRTGELFF.

V is TRBV27 and J is TRBJ1-5; TRBD1 might be the D (6 bases). The CDR3 length is 15 residues. Germline V CDR1 and CDR2: MNHEY, SMNVEV (reference sequence). Trimming shortened V by 2 bases and J by 7 bases, and 15 bases separated the two germline ends. CDR3 protein: CASSLTWAGEQPQHF. For the CDR3, the DNA is TGTGCCAGCAGTTTAACCTGGGCAGGGGAGCAGCCCCAGCATTTT.

The chain uses TRBV21-1 and TRBJ1-2; the table's D call of TRBD1 was not tested on the DNA. TRBV21-1 is flagged as a pseudogene. The CDR3 loop spans 16 amino acids. CDR3 nucleotides: TGTGCCAGCAGCAAACGGGACAGGGGCGGCGACTATGGCTACACCTTC. Residues: CASSKRDRGGDYGYTF.